This is a list of T cell receptor beta chains from one sample in a study of CD8+CD57+ T cells in acquired aplastic anemia. TCRdb re-analysed the reads in MiXCR, keeping a single row per CDR3 protein. In the table there are more than 200,000 distinct CDR3 sequences, about half of which are singletons. The sample was sorted CD4+, CD8+, or CD8+CD57+ T cells (not recorded which) from PBMCs. The receptors were sampled from a human donor with aplastic anemia. Both conserved end residues are part of each CDR3. D genes are given only for firm matches. A clone size is listed for some rows: how often the clone was seen (once, few, many), or a class if it is expanded.

clone_size: -
j_call: TRBJ1-5
d_call: -
v_call: TRBV15
cdr3_aa: CATSSQGREYNQPQHF
cdr3_nt: TGTGCCACCAGCAGTCAGGGGAGGGAATACAATCAGCCCCAGCATTTT

clone_size: -
j_call: TRBJ1-2
d_call: TRBD1
v_call: TRBV7-2
cdr3_aa: CASSYGQAIYGYTF
cdr3_nt: TGTGCCAGCAGTTACGGACAGGCCATCTATGGCTACACCTTC

clone_size: many
j_call: TRBJ2-7
d_call: TRBD1
v_call: TRBV19
cdr3_aa: CASSIPGLGQGGEQYF
cdr3_nt: TGTGCCAGTAGTATCCCCGGCCTCGGACAGGGGGGAGAGCAGTACTTC

clone_size: many
j_call: TRBJ2-3
d_call: TRBD1
v_call: TRBV10-1
cdr3_aa: CASGTGGTDTQYF
cdr3_nt: TGCGCCAGCGGGACAGGGGGGACAGATACGCAGTATTTT

clone_size: many
j_call: TRBJ1-2
d_call: -
v_call: TRBV14
cdr3_aa: CASSQSVSLGHYGYTF
cdr3_nt: TGTGCCAGCAGCCAAAGCGTGAGCCTAGGGCACTATGGCTACACCTTC

clone_size: -
j_call: TRBJ2-7
d_call: TRBD1
v_call: TRBV20-1
cdr3_aa: CSAGTGTYEQYF
cdr3_nt: TGCAGTGCAGGGACAGGGACCTACGAGCAGTACTTC

clone_size: many
j_call: TRBJ1-4
d_call: -
v_call: TRBV7-9
cdr3_aa: CASSSSSAPTNEKLFF
cdr3_nt: TGTGCCAGCAGCAGTTCGTCAGCACCAACTAATGAAAAACTGTTTTTT

clone_size: -
j_call: TRBJ1-4
d_call: -
v_call: TRBV7-3
cdr3_aa: CASSLKRPNNEKLFF
cdr3_nt: TGTGCCAGCAGCTTAAAAAGACCGAATAATGAAAAACTGTTTTTT

clone_size: many
j_call: TRBJ1-5
d_call: -
v_call: TRBV19
cdr3_aa: CASSIGGTHSNQPQHF
cdr3_nt: TGTGCCAGTAGTATAGGGGGGACTCATAGCAATCAGCCCCAGCATTTT

clone_size: -
j_call: TRBJ1-2
d_call: TRBD1
v_call: TRBV10-3
cdr3_aa: CASRGQFRVNYGYTF
cdr3_nt: TGTGCCAGCAGGGGGCAGTTCAGGGTTAACTATGGCTACACCTTC

clone_size: many
j_call: TRBJ2-1
d_call: TRBD2
v_call: TRBV7-2
cdr3_aa: CASSLGLDNEQFF
cdr3_nt: TGTGCCAGCAGCTTGGGACTAGACAATGAGCAGTTCTTC

clone_size: many
j_call: TRBJ2-3
d_call: TRBD1
v_call: TRBV19
cdr3_aa: CASSRTGTSTDTQYF
cdr3_nt: TGTGCCAGTAGTCGGACAGGCACTAGCACAGATACGCAGTATTTT

clone_size: few
j_call: TRBJ2-3
d_call: -
v_call: TRBV6-5
cdr3_aa: CASSYTTRGPPSTDTQYF
cdr3_nt: TGTGCCAGCAGTTACACCACTCGGGGGCCCCCTAGCACAGATACGCAGTATTTT

clone_size: many
j_call: TRBJ1-6
d_call: -
v_call: TRBV14
cdr3_aa: CASSRLTYNSPLHF
cdr3_nt: TGTGCCAGCAGCCGACTAACCTATAATTCACCCCTCCACTTT

clone_size: once
j_call: TRBJ2-5
d_call: -
v_call: TRBV7-9
cdr3_aa: CASSKSLETQYF
cdr3_nt: TGTGCCAGCAGCAAGAGTTTGGAGACCCAGTACTTC

clone_size: -
j_call: TRBJ1-1
d_call: -
v_call: TRBV20-1
cdr3_aa: CSASGGNTEAFF
cdr3_nt: TGCAGTGCTAGTGGGGGTAACACTGAAGCTTTCTTT

clone_size: -
j_call: TRBJ1-6
d_call: -
v_call: TRBV9
cdr3_aa: CASSEYTGRNSPLHF
cdr3_nt: TGTGCCAGCAGTGAATACACTGGCCGTAATTCACCCCTCCACTTT

clone_size: -
j_call: TRBJ2-5
d_call: -
v_call: TRBV20-1
cdr3_aa: CSARVPAPPETQYF
cdr3_nt: TGCAGTGCTAGAGTCCCCGCCCCACCGGAGACCCAGTACTTC

clone_size: -
j_call: TRBJ2-3
d_call: -
v_call: TRBV15
cdr3_aa: CATSSVGSSTDTQYF
cdr3_nt: TGTGCCACCAGCAGTGTTGGGTCCAGCACAGATACGCAGTATTTT

clone_size: many
j_call: TRBJ1-4
d_call: -
v_call: TRBV5-5
cdr3_aa: CASSPGTTINEKLFF
cdr3_nt: TGTGCCAGCAGCCCGGGGACAACTATTAATGAAAAACTGTTTTTT

clone_size: many
j_call: TRBJ2-1
d_call: -
v_call: TRBV3-1
cdr3_aa: CASSQVSWSYNEQFF
cdr3_nt: TGTGCCAGCAGCCAAGTAAGCTGGTCCTACAATGAGCAGTTCTTC

clone_size: -
j_call: TRBJ2-2
d_call: -
v_call: TRBV7-8
cdr3_aa: CASRPTRGTGELFF
cdr3_nt: TGTGCCAGCAGACCTACTAGAGGCACCGGGGAGCTGTTTTTT

clone_size: many
j_call: TRBJ2-5
d_call: TRBD1
v_call: TRBV2
cdr3_aa: CASSEPDTGGLETQYF
cdr3_nt: TGTGCCAGCAGTGAACCGGATACAGGGGGTTTGGAGACCCAGTACTTC

clone_size: once
j_call: TRBJ1-6
d_call: -
v_call: TRBV29-1
cdr3_aa: CSVSGGASSPLHF
cdr3_nt: TGCAGCGTCAGCGGGGGGGCTAGTTCACCCCTCCACTTT

clone_size: many
j_call: TRBJ1-2
d_call: -
v_call: TRBV11-2
cdr3_aa: CASSLVKGADYGYTF
cdr3_nt: TGTGCCAGCAGCTTAGTCAAAGGGGCAGACTATGGCTACACCTTC

clone_size: -
j_call: TRBJ1-3
d_call: -
v_call: TRBV28
cdr3_aa: CASSLRTRGANTIYF
cdr3_nt: TGTGCCAGCAGTTTGCGGACAAGAGGTGCAAACACCATATATTTT

clone_size: -
j_call: TRBJ1-1
d_call: TRBD1
v_call: TRBV6-5
cdr3_aa: CASSSDRGTVAFF
cdr3_nt: TGTGCCAGCAGCTCGGACAGGGGTACTGTAGCTTTCTTT

clone_size: -
j_call: TRBJ2-5
d_call: -
v_call: TRBV29-1
cdr3_aa: CSVRGTQETQYF
cdr3_nt: TGCAGCGTAAGGGGAACCCAAGAGACCCAGTACTTC

clone_size: -
j_call: TRBJ2-2
d_call: TRBD2
v_call: TRBV25-1
cdr3_aa: CASSRLAGTGELFF
cdr3_nt: TGTGCCAGCAGTAGACTAGCGGGTACCGGGGAGCTGTTTTTT

clone_size: once
j_call: TRBJ2-7
d_call: -
v_call: TRBV12-3/TRBV12-4
cdr3_aa: CASSLLRGPYSHEQYF
cdr3_nt: TGTGCCAGCAGTTTATTGAGGGGCCCCTACTCCCACGAGCAGTACTTC

clone_size: -
j_call: TRBJ2-7
d_call: -
v_call: TRBV12-3/TRBV12-4
cdr3_aa: CASSALLSYEQYF
cdr3_nt: TGTGCCAGCAGTGCCCTCCTCTCCTACGAGCAGTACTTC

clone_size: -
j_call: TRBJ1-2
d_call: -
v_call: TRBV25-1
cdr3_aa: CASNITMGIRGANYGYTF
cdr3_nt: TGTGCCAGCAATATCACTATGGGGATCCGAGGAGCTAACTATGGCTACACCTTC

clone_size: -
j_call: TRBJ1-6
d_call: TRBD1
v_call: TRBV5-4
cdr3_aa: CASSWTGGTSPLHF
cdr3_nt: TGTGCCAGCAGTTGGACAGGCGGTACTTCACCCCTCCACTTT

clone_size: -
j_call: TRBJ2-7
d_call: -
v_call: TRBV15
cdr3_aa: CATSRGAGGGYEQYF
cdr3_nt: TGTGCCACCAGCAGAGGGGCCGGGGGCGGTTACGAGCAGTACTTC

clone_size: few
j_call: TRBJ1-1
d_call: -
v_call: TRBV29-1
cdr3_aa: CSVLDGEAFF
cdr3_nt: TGCAGCGTTTTAGACGGTGAAGCTTTCTTT

clone_size: many
j_call: TRBJ1-1
d_call: TRBD1
v_call: TRBV6-2/TRBV6-3
cdr3_aa: CASSYSKGAVAFF
cdr3_nt: TGTGCCAGCAGTTACTCGAAGGGGGCGGTAGCTTTCTTT

clone_size: -
j_call: TRBJ2-2
d_call: TRBD1
v_call: TRBV19
cdr3_aa: CASNTPGQGYTGELFF
cdr3_nt: TGTGCCAGTAACACTCCGGGACAGGGATACACCGGGGAGCTGTTTTTT

clone_size: few
j_call: TRBJ1-4
d_call: -
v_call: TRBV30
cdr3_aa: CAWSERRTANEKLFF
cdr3_nt: TGTGCCTGGAGTGAGAGAAGAACAGCTAATGAAAAACTGTTTTTT

clone_size: many
j_call: TRBJ1-2
d_call: -
v_call: TRBV7-8
cdr3_aa: CASSFATDSAPRYTF
cdr3_nt: TGTGCCAGCAGCTTTGCCACCGACAGTGCTCCACGCTACACCTTC

clone_size: -
j_call: TRBJ1-5
d_call: -
v_call: TRBV24-1
cdr3_aa: CATSDSRRELCSNQPQHF
cdr3_nt: TGTGCCACCAGTGATTCGCGCCGGGAACTGTGTAGCAATCAGCCCCAGCATTTT

clone_size: many
j_call: TRBJ2-7
d_call: -
v_call: TRBV7-9
cdr3_aa: CASSLDDGYEQYF
cdr3_nt: TGTGCCAGCAGCTTAGACGACGGGTACGAGCAGTACTTC

clone_size: -
j_call: TRBJ2-2
d_call: TRBD1
v_call: TRBV10-3
cdr3_aa: CAIGQGADAGELFF
cdr3_nt: TGTGCCATCGGACAGGGGGCGGACGCCGGGGAGCTGTTTTTT

clone_size: once
j_call: TRBJ1-1
d_call: -
v_call: TRBV19
cdr3_aa: CASSLRGDWNTEAFF
cdr3_nt: TGTGCCAGTAGTTTGCGGGGGGACTGGAACACTGAAGCTTTCTTT

clone_size: -
j_call: TRBJ2-1
d_call: -
v_call: TRBV6-1
cdr3_aa: CARSGQRPYNEQFF
cdr3_nt: TGTGCTAGGTCGGGCCAGCGGCCATACAATGAGCAGTTCTTC

clone_size: -
j_call: TRBJ2-7
d_call: TRBD1
v_call: TRBV10-3
cdr3_aa: CAISESRTGPYEQYF
cdr3_nt: TGTGCCATCAGTGAGTCGAGGACAGGTCCCTACGAGCAGTACTTC

clone_size: -
j_call: TRBJ2-1
d_call: -
v_call: TRBV9
cdr3_aa: CASSPEASNEQFF
cdr3_nt: TGCGCCAGCAGCCCTGAGGCTTCCAATGAGCAGTTCTTC

clone_size: many
j_call: TRBJ2-5
d_call: TRBD1
v_call: TRBV29-1
cdr3_aa: CSGTGQETQYF
cdr3_nt: TGCAGCGGGACAGGGCAAGAGACCCAGTACTTC

clone_size: few
j_call: TRBJ1-3
d_call: -
v_call: TRBV20-1
cdr3_aa: CSASPGTGNTIYF
cdr3_nt: TGCAGTGCTAGTCCAGGGACTGGAAACACCATATATTTT

clone_size: many
j_call: TRBJ2-6
d_call: -
v_call: TRBV25-1
cdr3_aa: CASRRGFYSGANVLTF
cdr3_nt: TGTGCCAGCAGAAGAGGGTTCTACTCTGGGGCCAACGTCCTGACTTTC

clone_size: -
j_call: TRBJ1-6
d_call: -
v_call: TRBV11-2
cdr3_aa: CASSARFGGGHSPLHF
cdr3_nt: TGTGCCAGCAGCGCTAGGTTTGGGGGGGGGCATTCACCCCTCCACTTT

clone_size: -
j_call: TRBJ2-7
d_call: -
v_call: TRBV19
cdr3_aa: CASSRQASGAESYEQYF
cdr3_nt: TGTGCCAGTAGTAGACAGGCGTCAGGGGCTGAGTCCTACGAGCAGTACTTC

clone_size: -
j_call: TRBJ1-1
d_call: TRBD1
v_call: TRBV19
cdr3_aa: CASSIRGQVEAFF
cdr3_nt: TGTGCCAGTAGTATCAGAGGACAGGTTGAAGCTTTCTTT